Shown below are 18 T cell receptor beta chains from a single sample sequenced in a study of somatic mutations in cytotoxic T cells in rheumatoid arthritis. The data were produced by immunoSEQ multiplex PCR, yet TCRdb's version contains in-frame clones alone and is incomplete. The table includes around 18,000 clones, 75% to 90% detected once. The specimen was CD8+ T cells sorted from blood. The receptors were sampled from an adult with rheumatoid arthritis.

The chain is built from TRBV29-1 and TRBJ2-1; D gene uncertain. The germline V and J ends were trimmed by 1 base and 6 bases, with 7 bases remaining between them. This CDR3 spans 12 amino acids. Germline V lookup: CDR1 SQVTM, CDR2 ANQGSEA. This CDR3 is CSVEGEVNEQFF. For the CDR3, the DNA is TGCAGCGTTGAAGGGGAAGTCAATGAGCAGTTCTTC.

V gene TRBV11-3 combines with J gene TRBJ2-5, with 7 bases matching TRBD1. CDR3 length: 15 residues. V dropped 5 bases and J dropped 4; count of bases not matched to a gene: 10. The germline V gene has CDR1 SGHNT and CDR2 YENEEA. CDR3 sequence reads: CASSGRTGIGETQYF. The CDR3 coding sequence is TGTGCCAGCAGCGGAAGGACAGGAATAGGAGAGACCCAGTACTTC.

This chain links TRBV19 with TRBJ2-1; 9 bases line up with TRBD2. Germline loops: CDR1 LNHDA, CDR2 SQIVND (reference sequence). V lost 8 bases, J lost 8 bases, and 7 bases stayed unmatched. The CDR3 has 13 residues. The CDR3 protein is CASAPSGNDEQFF. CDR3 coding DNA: TGTGCCAGTGCCCCTAGCGGGAACGATGAGCAGTTCTTC.

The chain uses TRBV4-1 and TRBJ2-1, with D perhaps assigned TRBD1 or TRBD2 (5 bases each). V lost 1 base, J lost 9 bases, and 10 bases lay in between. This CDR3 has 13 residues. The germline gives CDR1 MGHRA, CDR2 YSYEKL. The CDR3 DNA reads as TGCGCCAGCAGCCAAGGTTCAGGGACTGAGCAGTTCTTC. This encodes CASSQGSGTEQFF.

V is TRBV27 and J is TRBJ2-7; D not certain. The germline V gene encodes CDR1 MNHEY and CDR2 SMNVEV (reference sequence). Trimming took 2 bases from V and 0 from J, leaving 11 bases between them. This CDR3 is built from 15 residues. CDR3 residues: CASSLGQESSYEQYF. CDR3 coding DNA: TGTGCCAGCAGTTTAGGGCAGGAGAGCTCCTACGAGCAGTACTTC.

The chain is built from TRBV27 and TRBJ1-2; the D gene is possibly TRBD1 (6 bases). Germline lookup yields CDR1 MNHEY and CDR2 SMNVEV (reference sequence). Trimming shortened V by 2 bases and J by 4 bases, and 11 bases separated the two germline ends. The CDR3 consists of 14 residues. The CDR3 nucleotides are TGTGCCAGCAGTTTACGCCTGGGGGCCTATGGCTACACCTTC. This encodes CASSLRLGAYGYTF.

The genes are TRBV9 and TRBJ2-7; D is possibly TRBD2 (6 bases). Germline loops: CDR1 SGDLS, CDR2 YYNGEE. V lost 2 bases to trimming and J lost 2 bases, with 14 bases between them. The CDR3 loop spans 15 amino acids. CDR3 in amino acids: CASSVGRESTYEQYF. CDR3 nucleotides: TGTGCCAGCAGCGTTGGACGGGAGAGCACCTACGAGCAGTACTTC. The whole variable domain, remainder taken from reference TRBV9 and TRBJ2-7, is DSGVTQTPKHLITATGQRVTLRCSPRSGDLSVYWYQQSLDQGLQFLIQYYNGEERAKGNILERFSAQQFPDLHSELNLSSLELGDSALYFCASSVGRESTYEQYFGPGTRLTVT.

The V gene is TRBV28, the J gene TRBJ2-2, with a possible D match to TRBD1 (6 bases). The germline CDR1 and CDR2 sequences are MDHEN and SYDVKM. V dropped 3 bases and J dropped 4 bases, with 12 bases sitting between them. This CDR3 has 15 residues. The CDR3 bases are TGTGCCAGCAGTTTTGAGGGGGTCGGCACCGGGGAGCTGTTTTTT. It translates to CASSFEGVGTGELFF.

The CDR3 nucleotides are TGTGCCAGCTCACCGAAACCGAGTCAGGGGACGGGTGAAAAACTGTTTTTT. It specifies CASSPKPSQGTGEKLFF. V gene TRBV18 combines with J gene TRBJ1-4; D is perhaps TRBD1 (6 bases). The CDR3 runs to 17 residues. Trimming shortened V by 3 bases and J by 7 bases, and 21 bases separated the two germline ends. Germline-derived CDR1 and CDR2 are KGHSH and LQKENI. The variable domain in full, with the rest retrieved from reference TRBV18 and TRBJ1-4, is NAGVMQNPRHLVRRRGQEARLRCSPMKGHSHVYWYRQLPEEGLKFMVYLQKENIIDESGMPKERFSAEFPKEGPSILRIQQVVRGDSAAYFCASSPKPSQGTGEKLFFGSGTQLSVL.

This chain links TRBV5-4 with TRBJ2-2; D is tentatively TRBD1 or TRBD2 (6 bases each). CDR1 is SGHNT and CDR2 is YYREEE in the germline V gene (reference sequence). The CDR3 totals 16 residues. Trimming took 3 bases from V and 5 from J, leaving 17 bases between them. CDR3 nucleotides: TGTGCCAGCAGCTCCGGCGACCAGGGGAGGACCGGGGAGCTGTTTTTT. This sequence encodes CASSSGDQGRTGELFF.

The CDR3 nucleotides are TGTGCCAGCAGCTTGGGGACAGGAGCCTACGAGCAGTACTTC. Its protein is CASSLGTGAYEQYF. The genes are TRBV5-8 and TRBJ2-7, with 7 bases lining up with TRBD1. V was clipped by 0 bases and J by 2 bases; unmatched bases: 2. The CDR3 is 14 residues long. Germline V CDR1 and CDR2: SGHTS, YDEGEE.

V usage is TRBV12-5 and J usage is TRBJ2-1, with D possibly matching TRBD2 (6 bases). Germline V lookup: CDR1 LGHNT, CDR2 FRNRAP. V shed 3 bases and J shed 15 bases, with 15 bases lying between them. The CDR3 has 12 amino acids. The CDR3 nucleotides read TGTGCTAGTGGTTTAGGGACTTATCAGTGGTTCTTC. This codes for CASGLGTYQWFF.

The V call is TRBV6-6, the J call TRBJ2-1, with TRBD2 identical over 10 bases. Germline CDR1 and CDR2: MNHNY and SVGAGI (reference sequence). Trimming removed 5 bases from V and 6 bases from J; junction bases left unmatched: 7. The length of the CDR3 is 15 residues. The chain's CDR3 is CASSPTSGAANEQFF. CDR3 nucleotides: TGTGCCAGCAGTCCCACTAGCGGGGCCGCCAATGAGCAGTTCTTC.

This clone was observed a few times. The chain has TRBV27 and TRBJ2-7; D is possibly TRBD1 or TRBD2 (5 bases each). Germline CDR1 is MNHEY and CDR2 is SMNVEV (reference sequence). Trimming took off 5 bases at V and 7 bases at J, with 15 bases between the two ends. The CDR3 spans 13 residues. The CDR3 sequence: CASSQGDPREQYF. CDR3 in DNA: TGTGCCAGCAGTCAAGGGGACCCAAGGGAGCAGTACTTC.

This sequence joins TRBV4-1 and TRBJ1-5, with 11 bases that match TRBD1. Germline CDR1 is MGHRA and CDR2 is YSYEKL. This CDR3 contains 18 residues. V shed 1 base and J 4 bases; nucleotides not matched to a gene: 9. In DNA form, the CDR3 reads TGCGCCAGCAGCCAAGGGGACAGGGGGGGGGTTGGTAATCAGCCCCAGCATTTT. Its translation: CASSQGDRGGVGNQPQHF.

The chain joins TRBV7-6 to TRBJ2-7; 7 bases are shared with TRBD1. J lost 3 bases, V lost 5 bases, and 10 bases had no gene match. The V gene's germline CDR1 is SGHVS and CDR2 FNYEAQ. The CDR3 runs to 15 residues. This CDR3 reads CASSLNTGAVYEQYF. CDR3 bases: TGTGCCAGCAGCCTAAACACAGGGGCGGTCTACGAGCAGTACTTC.

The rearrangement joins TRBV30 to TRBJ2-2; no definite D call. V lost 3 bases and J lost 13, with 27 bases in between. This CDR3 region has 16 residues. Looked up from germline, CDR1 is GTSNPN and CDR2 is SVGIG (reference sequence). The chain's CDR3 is CAWRHNPDPVRLGLFF. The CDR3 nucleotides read TGTGCCTGGAGGCACAACCCGGACCCTGTCAGGCTGGGGCTGTTTTTT.

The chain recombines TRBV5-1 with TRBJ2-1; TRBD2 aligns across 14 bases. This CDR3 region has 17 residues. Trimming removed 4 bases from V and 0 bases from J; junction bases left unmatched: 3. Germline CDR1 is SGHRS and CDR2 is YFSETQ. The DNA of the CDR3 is TGCGCCAGCAGCCCGGGACTAGCGGGGGTCTCCTACAATGAGCAGTTCTTC. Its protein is CASSPGLAGVSYNEQFF. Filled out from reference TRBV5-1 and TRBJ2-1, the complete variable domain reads KAGVTQTPRYLIKTRGQQVTLSCSPISGHRSVSWYQQTPGQGLQFLFEYFSETQRNKGNFPGRFSGRQFSNSRSEMNVSTLELGDSALYLCASSPGLAGVSYNEQFFGPGTRLTVL.